The rows below give T cell receptor beta chains drawn from one sample of a study of cytomegalovirus exposure and HLA in healthy donors. Repertoires were generated with immunoSEQ multiplex PCR, while TCRdb's copy carries only in-frame clones and drops some. The profile shows about 140,000 clones, approximately 86% of them singletons. The sequenced sample consisted of PBMCs. These receptors were taken from a woman in her thirties or forties in good health and CMV-seronegative. CDR3s include the opening cysteine and the closing phenylalanine or tryptophan. Fields, in order: clone size, D gene, V gene, J gene, CDR3 DNA, CDR3 protein. The D gene is left open where the match is weak. Not all rows give a size; the values are once, few, many and, for expanded clones, a class.

NA,TRBD2,TRBV5-1,TRBJ2-3,TGCGCCAGCAGCTTGGTACCCCCTAGCGGGGACACAGATACGCAGTATTTT,CASSLVPPSGDTDTQYF
NA,NA,TRBV7-9,TRBJ1-1,TGTGCCAGCAGCCCCTGGGGGGGGCGCGGGGACACTGAAGCTTTCTTT,CASSPWGGRGDTEAFF
NA,NA,TRBV10-3,TRBJ1-2,TGTGCCATCAGCGGGGGAGAATCTGGCTACACCTTC,CAISGGESGYTF
once,TRBD2,TRBV7-9,TRBJ2-2,TGTTCCAGCAGCCCTCATACTAGCGGGAGTATGACCGGGGAGCTGTTTTTT,CSSSPHTSGSMTGELFF
once,TRBD2,TRBV7-3,TRBJ2-1,TGTGCCAGCAGCGCACCGGGACTAGCGGGAGGGGCCTCCTACAATGAGCAGTTCTTC,CASSAPGLAGGASYNEQFF
NA,NA,TRBV29-1,TRBJ2-7,TGCAGCGTCATTGTGCGGGGGCGGAACTCCTACGAGCAGTACTTC,CSVIVRGRNSYEQYF
NA,NA,TRBV23-1,TRBJ2-3,TGCGCCAGCAGTCAATCGCGAAAGGGGCCGTACACAGATACGCAGTATTTT,CASSQSRKGPYTDTQYF
NA,TRBD2,TRBV9,TRBJ2-5,TGTGCCAGCAGCGTAGCTAGCGGGAGGTCAGCCGTGGAGACCCAGTACTTC,CASSVASGRSAVETQYF
NA,TRBD1,TRBV7-9,TRBJ2-3,TGTTCCAGCAGCTCATACAGGGGGAGGAAAGATACGCAGTATTTT,CSSSSYRGRKDTQYF
once,TRBD1,TRBV10-2,TRBJ1-3,TGCGCCAGCAGCGGACAGGCGTCTGGAAACACCATATATTTT,CASSGQASGNTIYF
NA,NA,TRBV2,TRBJ2-3,TGTGCCAGCAGGTTCCGGACCCCGGCGGAGGCAGATACGCAGTATTTT,CASRFRTPAEADTQYF
few,TRBD1,TRBV5-1,TRBJ1-2,TGCGCCAGCAGCGAGGGACAGGGGTATGGCTACACCTTC,CASSEGQGYGYTF
once,TRBD1,TRBV5-1,TRBJ2-5,TGCGCCAGCAGCCCTGGACAGGGGCCGAAGACCCAGTACTTC,CASSPGQGPKTQYF
NA,TRBD1,TRBV6-1,TRBJ2-7,TGTGCCAGCAGTGAAGGGACAGGGGGATACTACGAGCAGTACTTC,CASSEGTGGYYEQYF
NA,NA,TRBV5-1,TRBJ2-5,TGCGCCAGCAGCTTGGGCAGGTTAGAGACCCAGTACTTC,CASSLGRLETQYF
NA,TRBD1,TRBV27,TRBJ1-6,TGTGCCAGCAGTTTAGGAGGGGGCGGTAATTCACCCCTCCACTTT,CASSLGGGGNSPLHF
NA,TRBD1,TRBV2,TRBJ1-1,TGTGCCAGCAGCCCTAACCTAGGGACAGGGGAGAAAGCTTTCTTT,CASSPNLGTGEKAFF
NA,TRBD1,TRBV15,TRBJ1-2,TGTGCCACCAGCTTCGACGGGCAGGGGGTCTATGGCTACACCTTC,CATSFDGQGVYGYTF
NA,NA,TRBV5-4,TRBJ2-2,TGTGCCAGCAGCTTGGCCAGAAGCACCGGGGAGCTGTTTTTT,CASSLARSTGELFF
NA,TRBD2,TRBV6-6,TRBJ2-7,TGTGCCAGCAGTCGAGCGGGGGCCTCCTACGAGCAGTACTTC,CASSRAGASYEQYF
NA,NA,TRBV5-6,TRBJ1-6,TGTGCCAGCAGCCACACAGCGGGGGCGGCGTGGAATTCACCCCTCCACTTT,CASSHTAGAAWNSPLHF
NA,NA,TRBV7-8,TRBJ1-2,TGTGCCAGCACCAGGGAGGGGAACTATGGCTACACCTTC,CASTREGNYGYTF
NA,NA,TRBV6-1,TRBJ2-2,TGTGCCAGCAGTGATCTTTCGACTAGTCCGGGCGGGGAGCTGTTTTTT,CASSDLSTSPGGELFF
once,NA,TRBV20-1,TRBJ2-3,TGCAGTGCCCCCGAGGGAGATACGCAGTATTTT,CSAPEGDTQYF
NA,NA,TRBV19,TRBJ2-1,TGTGCCAGTAGTAACTACAACTACAATGAGCAGTTCTTC,CASSNYNYNEQFF
once,TRBD1,TRBV5-4,TRBJ2-1,TGTGCCAGCAGCTTGAGGACAGGGAACTCCTACAATGAGCAGTTCTTC,CASSLRTGNSYNEQFF
NA,TRBD2,TRBV5-1,TRBJ2-7,TGCGCCAGCGGTTTCGGACTAGCGGGGGTCTCCTACGAGCAGTACTTC,CASGFGLAGVSYEQYF
few,NA,TRBV7-9,TRBJ1-1,TGTGCCAGCAGCACGGAGGGGTTCCCTGAAGCTTTCTTT,CASSTEGFPEAFF